This T cell receptor (beta chain) appears in the sequencing data of a study of blood T cells in healthy people across ages. Study-wide points: Per million T cells, TCR beta diversity dropped about linearly as age rose.

This clonotype was counted only a few times. Its antigen is still unknown. This may stem from a read error, because a much larger clone lies one nucleotide away. The germline CDR1 and CDR2 sequences are SGHAT and FQNNGV. This CDR3 has 14 residues. A J-beta primer mix and a sample-barcoded 5' primer were used in a second PCR of about 6 to 12 cycles. Sequencing of every sample gave 2.5 million or more CDR3-containing paired-end reads. TCRdb reprocessed the 5' RACE reads with MiXCR, giving one entry per CDR3 protein. The sample has 600,000 to 850,000 distinct CDR3 sequences, 25% seen once; the top ten hold roughly a tenth. The same sample was also used in a study of T cells of mothers and their children. That report adds: At a rate of around 1.6 ug per 15 ul, cDNA synthesis received all of the extracted RNA. From each mother came over 8 million TCR beta CDR3 reads, and from each child came 3 million to 3.5 million.

This TCR came from a boy between 5 and 17 years old in good health. This chain links TRBV11-2 with TRBJ1-2; 7 positions agree with TRBD1. Sequenced material: blood. The CDR3 sequence: CASSTTGAGYDYTF. The CDR3 DNA sequence: TGTGCCAGCAGCACTACAGGGGCAGGCTATGACTACACCTTC.